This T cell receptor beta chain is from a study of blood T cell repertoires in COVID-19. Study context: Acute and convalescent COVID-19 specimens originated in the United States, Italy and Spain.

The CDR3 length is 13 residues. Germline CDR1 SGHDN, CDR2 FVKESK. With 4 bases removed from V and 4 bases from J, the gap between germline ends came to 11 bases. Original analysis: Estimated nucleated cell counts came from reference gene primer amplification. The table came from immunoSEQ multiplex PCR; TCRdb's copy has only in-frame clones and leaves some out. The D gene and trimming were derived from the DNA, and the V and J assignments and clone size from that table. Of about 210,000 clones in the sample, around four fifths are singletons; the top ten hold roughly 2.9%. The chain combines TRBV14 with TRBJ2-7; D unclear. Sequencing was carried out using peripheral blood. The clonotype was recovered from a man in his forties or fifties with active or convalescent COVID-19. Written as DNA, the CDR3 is TGTGCCAGCAGCCTGAGTCCATGGTACGAGCAGTACTTC. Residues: CASSLSPWYEQYF. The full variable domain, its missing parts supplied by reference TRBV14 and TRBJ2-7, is EAGVTQFPSHSVIEKGQTVTLRCDPISGHDNLYWYRRVMGKEIKFLLHFVKESKQDESGMPNNRFLAERTGGTYSTLKVQPAELEDSGVYFCASSLSPWYEQYFGPGTRLTVT.